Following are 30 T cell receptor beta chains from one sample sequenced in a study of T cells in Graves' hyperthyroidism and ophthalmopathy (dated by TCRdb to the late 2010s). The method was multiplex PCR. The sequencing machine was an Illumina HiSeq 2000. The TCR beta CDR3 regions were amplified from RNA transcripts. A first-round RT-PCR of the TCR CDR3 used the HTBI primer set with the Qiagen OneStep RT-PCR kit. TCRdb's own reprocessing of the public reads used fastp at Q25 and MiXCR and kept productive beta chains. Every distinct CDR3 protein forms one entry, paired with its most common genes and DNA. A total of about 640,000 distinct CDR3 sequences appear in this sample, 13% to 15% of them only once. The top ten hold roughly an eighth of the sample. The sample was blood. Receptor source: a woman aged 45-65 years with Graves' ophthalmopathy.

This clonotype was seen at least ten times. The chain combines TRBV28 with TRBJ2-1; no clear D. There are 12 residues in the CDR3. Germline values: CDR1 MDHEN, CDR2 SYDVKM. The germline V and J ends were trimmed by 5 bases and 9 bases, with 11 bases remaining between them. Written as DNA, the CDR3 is TGTGCCAGCAGTGTAGAGTTGCGTGAGCAGTTCTTC. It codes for CASSVELREQFF.

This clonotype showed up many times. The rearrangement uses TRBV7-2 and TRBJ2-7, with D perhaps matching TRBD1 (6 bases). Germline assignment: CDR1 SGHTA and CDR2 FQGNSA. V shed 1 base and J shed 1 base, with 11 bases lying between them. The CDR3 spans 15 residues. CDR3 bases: TGTGCCAGCAGCTTAGGGTACAGGGAATCCTACGAGCAGTACTTC. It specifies CASSLGYRESYEQYF.

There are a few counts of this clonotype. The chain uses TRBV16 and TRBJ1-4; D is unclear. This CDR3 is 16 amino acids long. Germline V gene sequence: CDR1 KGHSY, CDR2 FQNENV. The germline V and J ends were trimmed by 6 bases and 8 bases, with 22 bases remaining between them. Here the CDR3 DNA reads TGTGCCAGCAGACATAGGAAGACCGATCGAGAGGAAAAACTGTTTTTT. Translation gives CASRHRKTDREEKLFF.

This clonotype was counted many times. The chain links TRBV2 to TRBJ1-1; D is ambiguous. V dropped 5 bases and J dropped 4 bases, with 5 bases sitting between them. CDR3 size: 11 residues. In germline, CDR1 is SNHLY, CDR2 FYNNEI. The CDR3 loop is CASSTSTEAFF. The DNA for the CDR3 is TGTGCCAGCAGTACTAGCACTGAAGCTTTCTTT. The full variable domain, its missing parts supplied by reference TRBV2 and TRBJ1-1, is EPEVTQTPSHQVTQMGQEVILRCVPISNHLYFYWYRQILGQKVEFLVSFYNNEISEKSEIFDDQFSVERPDGSNFTLKIRSTKLEDSAMYFCASSTSTEAFFGQGTRLTVV.

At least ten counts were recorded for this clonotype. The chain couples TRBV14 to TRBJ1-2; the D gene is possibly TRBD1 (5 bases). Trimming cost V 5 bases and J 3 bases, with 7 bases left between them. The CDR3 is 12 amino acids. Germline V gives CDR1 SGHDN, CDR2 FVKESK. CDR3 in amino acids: CASSRDHYGYTF. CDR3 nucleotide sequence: TGTGCCAGCAGCAGGGACCACTATGGCTACACCTTC.

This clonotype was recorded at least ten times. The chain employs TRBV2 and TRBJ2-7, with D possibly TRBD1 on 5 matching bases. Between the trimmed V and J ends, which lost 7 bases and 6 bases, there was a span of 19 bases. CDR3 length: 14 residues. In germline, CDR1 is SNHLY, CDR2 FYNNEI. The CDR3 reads CASTLLTRQREQYF. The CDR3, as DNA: TGTGCCAGCACCCTTCTAACCCGACAGCGCGAGCAGTACTTC. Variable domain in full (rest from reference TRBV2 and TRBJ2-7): EPEVTQTPSHQVTQMGQEVILRCVPISNHLYFYWYRQILGQKVEFLVSFYNNEISEKSEIFDDQFSVERPDGSNFTLKIRSTKLEDSAMYFCASTLLTRQREQYFGPGTRLTVT.

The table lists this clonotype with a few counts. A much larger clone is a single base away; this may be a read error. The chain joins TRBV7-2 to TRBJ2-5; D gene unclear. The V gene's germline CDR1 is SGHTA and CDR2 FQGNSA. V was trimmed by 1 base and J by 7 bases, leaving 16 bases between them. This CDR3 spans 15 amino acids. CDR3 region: CASSLVHRREGTQYF. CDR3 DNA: TGTGCCAGCAGCTTAGTCCACCGGAGAGAAGGGACCCAGTACTTC.

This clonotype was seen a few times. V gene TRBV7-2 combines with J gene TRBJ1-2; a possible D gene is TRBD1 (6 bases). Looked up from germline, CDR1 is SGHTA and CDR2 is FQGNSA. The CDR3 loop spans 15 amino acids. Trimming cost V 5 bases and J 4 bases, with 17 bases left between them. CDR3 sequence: CASSEPGAGVYGYTF. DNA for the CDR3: TGTGCCAGCAGCGAGCCCGGGGCAGGGGTCTATGGCTACACCTTC.

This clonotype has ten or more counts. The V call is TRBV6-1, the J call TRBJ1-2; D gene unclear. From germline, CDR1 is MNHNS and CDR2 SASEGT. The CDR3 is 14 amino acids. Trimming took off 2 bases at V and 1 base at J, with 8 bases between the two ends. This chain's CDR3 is CASSESSVNYGYTF. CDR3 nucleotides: TGTGCCAGCAGTGAAAGCTCCGTTAACTATGGCTACACCTTC.

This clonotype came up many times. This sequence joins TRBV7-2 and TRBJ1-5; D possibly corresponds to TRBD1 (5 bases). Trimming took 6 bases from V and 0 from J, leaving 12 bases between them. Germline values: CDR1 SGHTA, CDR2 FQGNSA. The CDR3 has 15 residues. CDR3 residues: CASRGGGDSNQPQHF. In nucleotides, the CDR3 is TGTGCCAGCAGAGGTGGAGGGGATAGCAATCAGCCCCAGCATTTT. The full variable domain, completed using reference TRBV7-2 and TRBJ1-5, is GAGVSQSPSNKVTEKGKDVELRCDPISGHTALYWYRQSLGQGLEFLIYFQGNSAPDKSGLPSDRFSAERTGGSVSTLTIQRTQQEDSAVYLCASRGGGDSNQPQHFGDGTRLSIL.

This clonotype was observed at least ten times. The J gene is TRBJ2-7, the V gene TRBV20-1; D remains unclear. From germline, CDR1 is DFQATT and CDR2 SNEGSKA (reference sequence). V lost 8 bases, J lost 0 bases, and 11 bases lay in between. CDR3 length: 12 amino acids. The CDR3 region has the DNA TGCAGTTCAGCCAGCTACTCCTACGAGCAGTACTTC. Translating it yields CSSASYSYEQYF.

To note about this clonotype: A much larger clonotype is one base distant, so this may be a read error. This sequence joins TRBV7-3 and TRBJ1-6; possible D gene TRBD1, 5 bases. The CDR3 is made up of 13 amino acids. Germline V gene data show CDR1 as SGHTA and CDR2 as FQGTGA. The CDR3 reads CAISFGGGSPLHF. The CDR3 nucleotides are TGTGCCATCAGCTTCGGCGGGGGTTCACCCCTCCACTTT.

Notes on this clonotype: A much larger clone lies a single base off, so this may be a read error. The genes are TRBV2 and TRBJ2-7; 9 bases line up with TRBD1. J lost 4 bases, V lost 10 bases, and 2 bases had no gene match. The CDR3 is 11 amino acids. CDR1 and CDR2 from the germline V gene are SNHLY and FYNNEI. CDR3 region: CAKGTGYEQYF. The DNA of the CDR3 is TGTGCCAAAGGGACAGGGTACGAGCAGTACTTC.

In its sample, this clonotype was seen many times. The CDR3 nucleotides are TGTGCCAGCAGCTACGCCGGACTAGCGGGAGGGGCATACAATGAGCAGTTCTTC. It specifies CASSYAGLAGGAYNEQFF. V gene TRBV11-3 combines with J gene TRBJ2-1; 15 nucleotides line up with TRBD2. V was pared by 4 bases and J by 4 bases, with 8 bases of the junction left unmatched. In germline, CDR1 is SGHNT, CDR2 YENEEA. The CDR3 runs 18 residues.

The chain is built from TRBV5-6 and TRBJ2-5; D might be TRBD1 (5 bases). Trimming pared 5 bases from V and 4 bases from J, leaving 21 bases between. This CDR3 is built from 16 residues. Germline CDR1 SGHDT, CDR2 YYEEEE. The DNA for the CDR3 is TGTGCCAGCAGTCCCAGGGTTCTCGGCGTTCGAGAGACCCAGTACTTC. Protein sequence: CASSPRVLGVRETQYF.

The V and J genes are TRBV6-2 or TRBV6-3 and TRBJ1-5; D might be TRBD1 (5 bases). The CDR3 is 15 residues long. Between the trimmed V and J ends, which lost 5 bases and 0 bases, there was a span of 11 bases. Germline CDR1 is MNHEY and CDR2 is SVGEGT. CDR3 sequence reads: CASSQRGYSNQPQHF. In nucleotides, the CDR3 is TGTGCCAGCAGTCAGAGGGGTTATAGCAATCAGCCCCAGCATTTT.

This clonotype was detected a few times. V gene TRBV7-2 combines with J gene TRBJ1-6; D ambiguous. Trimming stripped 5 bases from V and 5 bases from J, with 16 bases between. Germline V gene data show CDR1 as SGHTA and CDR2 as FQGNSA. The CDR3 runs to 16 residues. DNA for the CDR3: TGTGCCAGCAGCCAGGACCGGGCCGTAAATAATTCACCCCTCCACTTT. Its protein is CASSQDRAVNNSPLHF.

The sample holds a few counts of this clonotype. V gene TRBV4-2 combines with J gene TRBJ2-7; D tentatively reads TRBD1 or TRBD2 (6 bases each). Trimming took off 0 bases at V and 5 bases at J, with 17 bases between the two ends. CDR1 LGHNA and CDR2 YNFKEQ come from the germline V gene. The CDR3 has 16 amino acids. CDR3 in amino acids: CASSQDMGGFGNEQYF. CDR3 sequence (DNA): TGTGCCAGCAGCCAAGATATGGGGGGCTTCGGGAACGAGCAGTACTTC.

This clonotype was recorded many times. The CDR3, as DNA: TGTGCCAGCAGCTTGGACAGGGGTTTGGGTGAAGCTTTCTTT. It specifies CASSLDRGLGEAFF. The genes are TRBV5-5 and TRBJ1-1; TRBD1 aligns across 7 bases. Germline trimming cut 0 bases from V and 7 bases from J; bases unmatched to any gene: 6. The CDR3 is made up of 14 amino acids. Germline CDR1 reads SGHKS; CDR2 reads YYEKEE (reference sequence).

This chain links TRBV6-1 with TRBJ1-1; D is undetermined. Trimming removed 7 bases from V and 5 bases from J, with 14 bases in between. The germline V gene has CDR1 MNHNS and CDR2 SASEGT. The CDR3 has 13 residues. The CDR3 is CASTIGRGTEAFF. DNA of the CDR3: TGTGCCAGCACCATTGGACGTGGAACTGAAGCTTTCTTT.

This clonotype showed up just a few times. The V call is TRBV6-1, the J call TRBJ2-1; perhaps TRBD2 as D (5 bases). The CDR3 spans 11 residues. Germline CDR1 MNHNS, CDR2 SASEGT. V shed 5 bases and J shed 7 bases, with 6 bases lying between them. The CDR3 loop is CASSWENEQFF. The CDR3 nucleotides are TGTGCCAGCAGTTGGGAGAATGAGCAGTTCTTC.

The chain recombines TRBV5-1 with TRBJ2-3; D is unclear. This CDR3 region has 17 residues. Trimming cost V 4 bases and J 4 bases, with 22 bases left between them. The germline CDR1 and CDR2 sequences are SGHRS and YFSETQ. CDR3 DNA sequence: TGCGCCAGCAGCACACTATCTTCGGCGGTTAGCCCAGATACGCAGTATTTT. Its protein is CASSTLSSAVSPDTQYF.

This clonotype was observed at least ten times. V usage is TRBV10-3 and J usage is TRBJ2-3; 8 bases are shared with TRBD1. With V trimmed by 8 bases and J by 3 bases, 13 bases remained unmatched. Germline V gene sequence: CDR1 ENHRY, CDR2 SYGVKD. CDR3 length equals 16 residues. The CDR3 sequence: CAIRPDRVGKTDTQYF. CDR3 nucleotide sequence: TGTGCCATCCGCCCGGACAGGGTAGGCAAGACAGATACGCAGTATTTT.

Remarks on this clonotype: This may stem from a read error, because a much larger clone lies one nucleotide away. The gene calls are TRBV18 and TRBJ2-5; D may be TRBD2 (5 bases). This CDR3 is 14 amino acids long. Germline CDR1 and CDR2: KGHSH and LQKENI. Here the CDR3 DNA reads TGTGTCAGCTCACCGGAGGTAGAAAGGGAGACCCAGTACTTC. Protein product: CVSSPEVERETQYF.

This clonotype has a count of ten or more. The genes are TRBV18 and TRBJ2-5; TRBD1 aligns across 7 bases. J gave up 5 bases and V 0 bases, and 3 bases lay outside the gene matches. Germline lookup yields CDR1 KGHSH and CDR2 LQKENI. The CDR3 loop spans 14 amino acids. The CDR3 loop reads CASSPPGGVETQYF. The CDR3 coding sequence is TGTGCCAGCTCACCACCAGGGGGCGTGGAGACCCAGTACTTC.

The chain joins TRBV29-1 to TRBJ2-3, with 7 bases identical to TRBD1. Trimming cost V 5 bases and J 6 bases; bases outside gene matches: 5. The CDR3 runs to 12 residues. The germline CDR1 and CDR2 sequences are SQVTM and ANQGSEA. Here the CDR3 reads CSVNQGEDTQYF. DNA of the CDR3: TGCAGCGTTAATCAGGGGGAGGATACGCAGTATTTT.

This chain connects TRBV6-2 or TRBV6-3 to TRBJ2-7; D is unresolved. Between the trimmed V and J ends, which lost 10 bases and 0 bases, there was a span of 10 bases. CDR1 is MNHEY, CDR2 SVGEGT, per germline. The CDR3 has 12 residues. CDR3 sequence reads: CATERSSYEQYF. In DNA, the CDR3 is TGTGCCACCGAAAGGAGCTCCTACGAGCAGTACTTC.

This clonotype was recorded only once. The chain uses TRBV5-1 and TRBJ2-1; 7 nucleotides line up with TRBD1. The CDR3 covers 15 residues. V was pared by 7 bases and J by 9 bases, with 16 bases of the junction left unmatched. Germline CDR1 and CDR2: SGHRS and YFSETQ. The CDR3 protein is CASRRTGAQGSEQFF. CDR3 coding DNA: TGCGCCAGCCGCCGGACAGGAGCCCAGGGTTCTGAGCAGTTCTTC.

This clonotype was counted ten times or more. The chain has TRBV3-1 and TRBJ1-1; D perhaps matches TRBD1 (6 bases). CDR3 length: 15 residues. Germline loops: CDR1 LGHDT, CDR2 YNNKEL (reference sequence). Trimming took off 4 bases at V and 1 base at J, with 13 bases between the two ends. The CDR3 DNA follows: TGTGCCAGCAGCCCTCTTGGAGGGGGGAACACTGAAGCTTTCTTT. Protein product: CASSPLGGGNTEAFF.

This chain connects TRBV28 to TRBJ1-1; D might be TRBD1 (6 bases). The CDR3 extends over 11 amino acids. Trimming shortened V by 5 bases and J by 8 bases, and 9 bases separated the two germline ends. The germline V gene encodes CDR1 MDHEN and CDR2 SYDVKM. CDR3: CASSIQGEAFF. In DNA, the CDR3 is TGTGCCAGCAGTATCCAGGGGGAAGCTTTCTTT.